The sequence of this T cell receptor beta chain was determined in a study of blood T cells in healthy people across ages. Study-level points and caveats: Long-lived donors had more naive CD4+ cells and higher diversity than aged donors.

A J-beta primer mix and a sample-barcoded 5' primer were used in a second PCR of roughly 7 to 12 cycles. TCRdb re-called the 5' RACE reads with MiXCR, one entry per CDR3 protein. The table includes some 880,000 distinct CDR3 sequences, about 37% detected once. The CDR3 extends over 14 amino acids. Looked up from germline, CDR1 is LGHNA and CDR2 is YSLEER. Trimming took off 0 bases at V and 8 bases at J, with 13 bases between the two ends. Per sample, no less than 6 micrograms of total RNA were extracted. In the case of this clonotype: Its cognate antigen is unknown.

This clonotype was obtained from a man between 18 and 29 years old in good health. The V gene is TRBV4-3, the J gene TRBJ1-2; D unclear. Sample: blood. The CDR3 here is CASSQDEAGGGYTF. The CDR3, as DNA: TGCGCCAGCAGCCAAGATGAGGCAGGAGGAGGCTACACCTTC.